The 24 T cell receptor beta chains reported below all come from one sample, sequenced in a study of molecular identifiers for immune sequencing clone quantification. TCRdb used MiXCR to reprocess the PCR reads, holding one entry per CDR3 protein. The sample contains some 680,000 distinct CDR3 sequences, 25% of which appear only once. Sequencing was carried out using naive CD8+ T cells from blood, with Jurkat cell RNA spiked in. The subset: FACS-sorted CD8+CD4-CCR7+CD45RA+ naive T cells. These receptors were obtained from a human donor in good health. Some libraries in this study had Jurkat cell RNA spiked in.

Of note for this clonotype: This sequence may be a read error, since a much larger clone differs from it by one base. CDR3 in amino acids: CASWNKGTVYEQYF. CDR3 DNA sequence: TGTGCCAGCTGGAACAAAGGGACGGTCTACGAGCAGTACTTC. This rearrangement joins TRBV6-5 to TRBJ2-7, with D perhaps matching TRBD1 or TRBD2 (5 bases each). This CDR3 has 14 residues. Per the germline V gene, CDR1 is MNHEY and CDR2 is SVGAGI. V was shortened by 8 bases and J by 3 bases, with 17 bases between the two germline ends.

This clonotype has only a few counts. The V call is TRBV28, the J call TRBJ1-1; 10 nucleotides align to TRBD1. This CDR3 contains 14 residues. The junction had 5 bases not matched to a gene; V was cut back by 4 bases and J by 6 bases. The germline V gene encodes CDR1 MDHEN and CDR2 SYDVKM. CDR3 DNA sequence: TGTGCCAGCAGTTCCAGACAGGGGGCCCCTGAAGCTTTCTTT. Translation: CASSSRQGAPEAFF. The entire variable domain, with the rest obtained from reference TRBV28 and TRBJ1-1, is as follows: DVKVTQSSRYLVKRTGEKVFLECVQDMDHENMFWYRQDPGLGLRLIYFSYDVKMKEKGDIPEGYSVSREKKERFSLILESASTNQTSMYLCASSSRQGAPEAFFGQGTRLTVV.

On this clonotype itself: One junction end disagrees with the germline gene, perhaps due to a read error. The chain carries TRBV4-3 and TRBJ2-7; D is undetermined. The CDR3 is 16 amino acids. Germline V lookup: CDR1 LGHNA, CDR2 YSLEER. CDR3 DNA: TGCGCCAGCAGCCAAGCCATTCCGGCCACTTCCTACGCGCAGTACTTC. Residues: CASSQAIPATSYAQYF.

The chain combines TRBV28 with TRBJ2-7; D is possibly TRBD2 (8 bases). The ends were cut back, 3 bases at V and 3 bases at J, with 18 bases in the middle. Germline-derived CDR1 and CDR2 are MDHEN and SYDVKM. This CDR3 spans 16 amino acids. CDR3 nucleotide sequence: TGTGCCAGCAGTTTGATTACAGGGGCGGGGGGCTACGAGCAGTACTTC. This gives the protein CASSLITGAGGYEQYF.

In its sample, this clonotype was seen a few times. This sequence joins TRBV7-3 and TRBJ2-1; possibly TRBD1 or TRBD2 for D (5 bases each). Trimming took off 4 bases at V and 0 bases at J, with 13 bases between the two ends. The CDR3 has 16 amino acids. CDR1 SGHTA and CDR2 FQGTGA come from the germline V gene. The CDR3 bases are TGTGCCAGCAGCTCTCTTCCAGGGAGCTCCTACAATGAGCAGTTCTTC. Protein sequence: CASSSLPGSSYNEQFF.

On this clonotype: It may be a read error: a sequence one base away is much more abundant. This sequence joins TRBV5-6 and TRBJ2-3, with 10 bases that match TRBD2. V lost 7 bases, J lost 6 bases, and 8 bases stayed unmatched. CDR3 size: 14 residues. Germline assignment: CDR1 SGHDT and CDR2 YYEEEE. Written as DNA, the CDR3 is TGTGCCAGCGGTACTAGCGGGGATTTTGATACGCAGTATTTT. Protein: CASGTSGDFDTQYF.

This clonotype showed up just once. One end of the junction varies from germline; a read error may be responsible. The V gene is TRBV6-5, the J gene TRBJ1-1; D call uncertain. Germline V gene lookup returns CDR1 MNHEY and CDR2 SVGAGI. The CDR3 loop spans 18 amino acids. The CDR3 protein is CASSYGSGFRQVNPEAFF. As DNA, the CDR3 is TGTGCCAGCAGTTACGGTAGTGGTTTTAGGCAGGTGAACCCTGAAGCTTTCTTT.

This clonotype was detected only a few times. The rearrangement joins TRBV27 to TRBJ1-1, with D perhaps matching TRBD1 (5 bases). The V and J ends lost 8 bases and 6 bases respectively, with 10 bases between them. This CDR3 is 11 amino acids long. Per germline, CDR1 MNHEY and CDR2 SMNVEV (reference sequence). The chain's CDR3 is CASGGLSEAFF. CDR3 in DNA: TGTGCCAGCGGGGGACTCTCTGAAGCTTTCTTT.

Comments on this clonotype: This may stem from a read error, because a much larger clone lies one nucleotide away. The rearrangement joins TRBV7-9 to TRBJ2-3; 8 nucleotides match TRBD2. The germline V gene encodes CDR1 SEHNR and CDR2 FQNEAQ (reference sequence). The CDR3 runs 16 residues. With 4 bases clipped from V and 2 bases from J, the junction kept 8 bases outside the gene matches. In DNA form, the CDR3 reads TGTGCCAGCAGCTGGCAAGGGACTAGAGCCACAGATACGCAGTATTTT. It encodes CASSWQGTRATDTQYF.

In the case of this clonotype: It may be a read error: a sequence one base away is much more abundant. The chain employs TRBV6-1 and TRBJ2-4; TRBD2 agrees at 8 bases. This CDR3 comprises 16 residues. Germline values: CDR1 MNHNS, CDR2 SASEGT. Here the CDR3 reads CASSEEVGGAQNTQYF. The CDR3 region has the DNA TGTGCCAGCAGTGAAGAGGTCGGGGGGGCCCAAAACACTCAGTACTTC.

This clonotype showed up just a few times. In DNA, the CDR3 is TGTGCCAGCTCACCAGATGGGACCAACTACAATGAGCAGTTCTTC. Protein sequence: CASSPDGTNYNEQFF. This sequence joins TRBV18 and TRBJ2-1, with D perhaps given as TRBD1 or TRBD2 (5 bases each). V shed 2 bases and J shed 3 bases, with 11 bases lying between them. There are 15 residues in the CDR3. CDR1 and CDR2 (germline): KGHSH, LQKENI.

This clonotype was observed at least ten times. This sequence joins TRBV4-3 and TRBJ2-2; D is perhaps TRBD1 (6 bases). Germline CDR1 and CDR2: LGHNA and YSLEER. Trimming removed 4 bases at V and 6 bases at J, with 6 bases between. The CDR3 has 12 residues. CDR3 coding DNA: TGCGCCAGCAGCCGGGGGCCCGGGGAGCTGTTTTTT. Translated, it gives CASSRGPGELFF.

The sample holds many counts of this clonotype. The chain combines TRBV7-9 with TRBJ1-4; TRBD1 might be the D (5 bases). The CDR3 has 14 residues. Germline CDR1 reads SEHNR; CDR2 reads FQNEAQ (reference sequence). V lost 5 bases to trimming and J lost 5 bases, with 12 bases between them. The CDR3 DNA follows: TGTGCCAGCAGCCCATGGGACCAGAATGAAAAACTGTTTTTT. Translated, it gives CASSPWDQNEKLFF.

This clonotype was seen more than once but under ten times. V usage is TRBV5-6 and J usage is TRBJ2-5; the match to TRBD2 covers 12 bases. Germline V gene sequence: CDR1 SGHDT, CDR2 YYEEEE. V was pared by 4 bases and J by 5 bases, with 9 bases of the junction left unmatched. This CDR3 is 16 amino acids long. The CDR3 sequence is CASSGPGLAGMETQYF. CDR3 sequence (DNA): TGTGCCAGCAGCGGGCCTGGACTAGCGGGGATGGAGACCCAGTACTTC.

The CDR3, as DNA: TGCGCCAGCGCACCCTGGACAGGTTTTGGTTCACCCCTCCACTTT. This codes for CASAPWTGFGSPLHF. This chain joins TRBV4-3 and TRBJ1-6, with 7 bases that match TRBD1. V gave up 8 bases and J gave up 9 bases; unmatched junction bases: 13. CDR3 size: 15 residues. Per germline, CDR1 LGHNA and CDR2 YSLEER.

This clonotype was counted at least ten times. The J gene is TRBJ2-7, the V gene TRBV4-3; 7 positions agree with TRBD2. Trimming took 1 base from V and 3 from J; bases not matched to a gene: 9. This CDR3 has 16 residues. CDR1 LGHNA and CDR2 YSLEER come from the germline V gene. In DNA form, the CDR3 reads TGCGCCAGCAGCCAAGGGCGGGAGCTCCGGGTCTACGAGCAGTACTTC. Amino acid sequence: CASSQGRELRVYEQYF.

This clonotype occurred many times. Here the CDR3 reads CASSEVYNEQFF. The CDR3 DNA reads TGTGCCAGCAGTGAGGTCTACAATGAGCAGTTCTTC. The chain is built from TRBV5-6 and TRBJ2-1; D unresolved. V lost 5 bases and J 3 bases, leaving 6 bases between the germline ends. CDR1 SGHDT and CDR2 YYEEEE come from the germline V gene. There are 12 residues in the CDR3. Full variable domain (missing parts from reference TRBV5-6 and TRBJ2-1): DAGVTQSPTHLIKTRGQQVTLRCSPKSGHDTVSWYQQALGQGPQFIFQYYEEEERQRGNFPDRFSGHQFPNYSSELNVNALLLGDSALYLCASSEVYNEQFFGPGTRLTVL.

Remarks on this clonotype: This may come from a read error, since a much larger clone is one base off. This chain links TRBV7-9 with TRBJ1-5, with D hard to call. The CDR3 sequence is 13 residues long. Trimming pared 1 base from V and 6 bases from J, leaving 7 bases between. Germline-derived CDR1 and CDR2 are SEHNR and FQNEAQ (reference sequence). CDR3 sequence reads: CASSLGMSQPQHF. The CDR3 bases are TGTGCCAGCAGCTTAGGGATGAGTCAGCCCCAGCATTTT.

This clonotype occurred a few times. This chain uses TRBV29-1 with TRBJ1-2; D gene ambiguous. The germline V gene has CDR1 SQVTM and CDR2 ANQGSEA. The CDR3 totals 12 residues. The ends were cut back, 7 bases at V and 4 bases at J, with 13 bases in the middle. DNA of the CDR3: TGCAGCGCCACCTGGGATGGCTATGGCTACACCTTC. This encodes CSATWDGYGYTF. Full variable domain (remainder filled in from reference TRBV29-1 and TRBJ1-2): SAVISQKPSRDICQRGTSLTIQCQVDSQVTMMFWYRQQPGQSLTLIATANQGSEATYESGFVIDKFPISRPNLTFSTLTVSNMSPEDSSIYLCSATWDGYGYTFGSGTRLTVV.

The rearrangement uses TRBV6-6 and TRBJ2-7, with 9 positions matching TRBD1. Germline CDR1 is MNHNY and CDR2 is SVGAGI (reference sequence). V lost 7 bases to trimming and J lost 1 base; unmatched junction nucleotides: 11. This CDR3 has 16 residues. The CDR3 reads CASTWTGAVESYEQYF. CDR3 DNA sequence: TGTGCCAGCACCTGGACAGGGGCTGTCGAGTCCTACGAGCAGTACTTC.

The genes are TRBV30 and TRBJ1-6, with D uncertain. The CDR3 spans 14 residues. Trimming pared 3 bases from V and 10 bases from J, leaving 16 bases between. Looked up from germline, CDR1 is GTSNPN and CDR2 is SVGIG (reference sequence). The CDR3 protein is CAWRGDGLVSPLHF. CDR3 coding DNA: TGTGCCTGGAGGGGAGATGGTCTTGTCTCACCCCTCCACTTT. Full variable domain (missing parts from reference TRBV30 and TRBJ1-6): SQTIHQWPATLVQPVGSPLSLECTVEGTSNPNLYWYRQAAGRGLQLLFYSVGIGQISSEVPQNLSASRPQDRQFILSSKKLLLSDSGFYLCAWRGDGLVSPLHFGNGTRLTVT.

This clonotype was found many times. The chain joins TRBV18 to TRBJ1-4; D gene uncertain. With 3 bases removed from V and 0 bases from J, the gap between germline ends came to 5 bases. Germline V gene data show CDR1 as KGHSH and CDR2 as LQKENI. CDR3 length: 14 residues. The CDR3: CASSPSATNEKLFF. The CDR3 DNA is TGTGCCAGCTCACCCAGCGCAACTAATGAAAAACTGTTTTTT.

This clonotype showed up many times. The genes are TRBV7-9 and TRBJ2-1; 8 bases match TRBD2. The CDR3 is 15 amino acids. J was trimmed by 5 bases and V by 4 bases; bases with no gene match: 7. Germline V lookup: CDR1 SEHNR, CDR2 FQNEAQ (reference sequence). The CDR3 DNA reads as TGTGCCAGCAGCTCTCCGACTAGCGAGAACAATGAGCAGTTCTTC. Residues: CASSSPTSENNEQFF.

In regard to this clonotype: This sequence may be a read error, since a much larger clone differs from it by one base. The conserved phenylalanine or tryptophan is not found at the CDR3 terminus, so this likely reflects a read error. The rearrangement uses TRBV5-1 and TRBJ2-7; a possible D gene is TRBD2 (5 bases). Trimming stripped 1 base from V and 3 bases from J, with 8 bases between. This CDR3 has 13 residues. Per the germline V gene, CDR1 is SGHRS and CDR2 is YFSETQ. The CDR3 DNA reads TGCGCCAGCAGCTTGTTCACTAGCTACGAGCAGTACCTC. Amino acid sequence: CASSLFTSYEQYL.